These 5 T cell receptor beta chains came from one sample sequenced in a study of T cell changes during pregnancy in multiple sclerosis. Produced via immunoSEQ multiplex PCR; TCRdb's table is partial and in-frame only. The repertoire includes approximately 110,000 clones, approximately 90% of them detected once, and around 3.5% sits in the top ten. Sequencing was performed on peripheral blood, taken after pregnancy. These receptors all come from a female donor with multiple sclerosis, enrolled in a pregnancy study.

This clone was seen only a few times. The chain employs TRBV5-8 and TRBJ2-7; 7 nucleotides match TRBD1. This CDR3 has 14 residues. V trimming: 7 bases; J trimming: 2 bases; junction bases outside the gene matches: 9. Germline loops: CDR1 SGHTS, CDR2 YDEGEE. The CDR3, as DNA: TGTGCCAGCGCCCCCGGGACAGAGGCCTACGAGCAGTACTTC. Translated, it gives CASAPGTEAYEQYF.

This chain joins TRBV6-1 and TRBJ1-4; D perhaps matches TRBD1 (5 bases). Germline CDR1 reads MNHNS; CDR2 reads SASEGT. V was shortened by 7 bases and J by 7 bases, with 19 bases between the two germline ends. CDR3 size: 15 residues. This CDR3 reads CASIPQGALFEKLFF. CDR3 DNA sequence: TGTGCCAGCATTCCACAAGGGGCCCTTTTTGAAAAACTGTTTTTT.

This sequence joins TRBV7-9 and TRBJ1-1; 11 bases align to TRBD1. Germline CDR1 SEHNR, CDR2 FQNEAQ (reference sequence). V lost 6 bases to trimming and J lost 6 bases; unmatched junction nucleotides: 6. The CDR3 totals 14 residues. The CDR3 spells CASSLGQGEPEAFF. CDR3 sequence (DNA): TGTGCCAGCAGTCTGGGACAGGGGGAGCCTGAAGCTTTCTTT.

The genes are TRBV5-1 and TRBJ2-3, with 9 bases lining up with TRBD1. Germline loops: CDR1 SGHRS, CDR2 YFSETQ. Trimming cost V 4 bases and J 3 bases; bases outside gene matches: 3. CDR3 length: 14 amino acids. CDR3 residues: CASSQGQGTDTQYF. The CDR3, as DNA: TGCGCCAGCAGCCAGGGACAGGGAACAGATACGCAGTATTTT. Variable domain in full (rest from reference TRBV5-1 and TRBJ2-3): KAGVTQTPRYLIKTRGQQVTLSCSPISGHRSVSWYQQTPGQGLQFLFEYFSETQRNKGNFPGRFSGRQFSNSRSEMNVSTLELGDSALYLCASSQGQGTDTQYFGPGTRLTVL.

This chain uses TRBV6-5 with TRBJ1-1; D remains ambiguous. Trimming stripped 5 bases from V and 4 bases from J, with 8 bases between. The length of the CDR3 is 12 residues. Germline values: CDR1 MNHEY, CDR2 SVGAGI. The CDR3 DNA follows: TGTGCCAGCAGTCACCGGGGCACTGAAGCTTTCTTT. Amino acids: CASSHRGTEAFF.